The 25 T cell receptor beta chains below were found in one sample sequenced in a study of cytomegalovirus exposure and HLA in healthy donors. In the PCR, 60 Vbeta and 13 Jbeta primers were used. TCRdb's table, derived via immunoSEQ multiplex PCR, lists solely in-frame clones and lacks some. Seen here are just over 150,000 clones, about three quarters observed once, and the top ten hold around 3.3%. Sequences were obtained from PBMCs. Source of these receptors: a woman in her thirties or forties in good health and CMV-seronegative.

The count of this clone is one. V gene TRBV28 combines with J gene TRBJ2-2; tentative D call: TRBD2 (6 bases). CDR1 is MDHEN, CDR2 SYDVKM, per germline. Trimming took 4 bases from V and 3 from J, leaving 12 bases between them. CDR3 size: 15 residues. The CDR3 DNA sequence: TGTGCCAGCAGTTCCGGGGGTTCGGACACCGGGGAGCTGTTTTTT. It specifies CASSSGGSDTGELFF.

The count of this clone is one. The gene calls are TRBV7-9 and TRBJ2-7; a weak D match, TRBD2 (5 bases). CDR3 length: 13 residues. Germline CDR1 is SEHNR and CDR2 is FQNEAQ (reference sequence). V was cut by 6 bases and J by 6 bases, with 15 bases left in between. This CDR3 is CASRKMGEGEQYF. The CDR3 DNA is TGTGCCAGCAGGAAGATGGGAGAGGGCGAGCAGTACTTC.

The genes are TRBV5-1 and TRBJ1-1; D is unresolved. The V and J ends lost 5 bases and 1 base respectively, with 9 bases between them. The CDR3 loop spans 13 amino acids. Germline V gene sequence: CDR1 SGHRS, CDR2 YFSETQ. As DNA, the CDR3 is TGCGCCAGCAGGAGTTTCCAGAACACTGAAGCTTTCTTT. Protein sequence: CASRSFQNTEAFF. The complete variable domain, with remaining parts taken from reference TRBV5-1 and TRBJ1-1, reads KAGVTQTPRYLIKTRGQQVTLSCSPISGHRSVSWYQQTPGQGLQFLFEYFSETQRNKGNFPGRFSGRQFSNSRSEMNVSTLELGDSALYLCASRSFQNTEAFFGQGTRLTVV.

The chain has TRBV13 and TRBJ2-2; D gene ambiguous. The CDR3 runs to 12 residues. Trimming cost V 2 bases and J 6 bases, with 4 bases left between them. The germline V gene has CDR1 PRHDT and CDR2 FYEKMQ (reference sequence). The CDR3 spells CASSLPAGELFF. CDR3 nucleotide sequence: TGTGCCAGCAGCTTACCGGCCGGGGAGCTGTTTTTT.

This chain uses TRBV5-1 with TRBJ2-2; TRBD2 is a possible D gene (6 bases). CDR1 is SGHRS and CDR2 is YFSETQ in the germline V gene. The CDR3 contains 14 residues. V lost 7 bases and J 4 bases, leaving 14 bases between the germline ends. The DNA for the CDR3 is TGCGCCAGCGAGGCGGGGTCCGTCACCGGGGAGCTGTTTTTT. It codes for CASEAGSVTGELFF.

This chain uses TRBV19 with TRBJ2-1; D perhaps matches TRBD1 (6 bases). The CDR3 extends over 15 amino acids. The germline V and J ends were trimmed by 0 bases and 9 bases, with 15 bases remaining between them. Germline CDR1 reads LNHDA; CDR2 reads SQIVND (reference sequence). CDR3 residues: CASSIDPYRAGEQFF. The DNA for the CDR3 is TGTGCCAGTAGTATAGATCCGTACAGGGCTGGTGAGCAGTTCTTC.

The rearrangement links TRBV7-9 to TRBJ1-5, with a tentative D call TRBD1 (5 bases). The CDR3 has 16 amino acids. V shed 5 bases and J shed 2 bases, with 16 bases lying between them. Germline V gives CDR1 SEHNR, CDR2 FQNEAQ (reference sequence). CDR3 sequence: CASSPEQAIGNQPQHF. DNA of the CDR3: TGTGCCAGCAGCCCAGAACAGGCAATCGGCAATCAGCCCCAGCATTTT.

The chain combines TRBV7-6 with TRBJ1-4; 7 bases are shared with TRBD1. This CDR3 contains 14 residues. V dropped 2 bases and J dropped 7; count of bases not matched to a gene: 4. Germline CDR1 SGHVS, CDR2 FNYEAQ. The CDR3 sequence is CASSLNRGSEKLFF. In DNA, the CDR3 is TGTGCCAGCAGCTTAAACAGGGGAAGTGAAAAACTGTTTTTT.

This clone was counted a single time. V and J are TRBV5-4 and TRBJ1-6; D might be TRBD1 (6 bases). The V and J ends lost 0 bases and 3 bases respectively, with 7 bases between them. CDR1 and CDR2 (germline): SGHNT, YYREEE (reference sequence). The CDR3 runs 15 residues. DNA for the CDR3: TGTGCCAGCAGCTTGGGGACAGACTATAATTCACCCCTCCACTTT. Protein product: CASSLGTDYNSPLHF.

This chain connects TRBV10-3 to TRBJ2-1; TRBD1 matches 7 bases. Per germline, CDR1 ENHRY and CDR2 SYGVKD. The V and J ends lost 6 bases and 9 bases, in that order; junction bases with no gene match: 5. This CDR3 has 12 amino acids. This CDR3 is CAIRTGRTEQFF. The CDR3 DNA sequence: TGTGCCATCAGGACAGGGAGAACTGAGCAGTTCTTC.

The rearrangement links TRBV18 to TRBJ1-2, with 11 bases lining up with TRBD1. Germline loops: CDR1 KGHSH, CDR2 LQKENI. The CDR3 totals 14 residues. The V and J ends lost 6 bases and 6 bases, in that order; junction bases with no gene match: 6. CDR3 DNA sequence: TGTGCCAGCTCCCCTAGGACAGGGGGCGATGGCTACACCTTC. Protein sequence: CASSPRTGGDGYTF.

CDR3 nucleotides: TGTGCCAGCAGCTCTAGACTAGCGGGGGTCGTGTTGAATGAGCAGTTCTTC. As protein: CASSSRLAGVVLNEQFF. The V gene is TRBV7-2, the J gene TRBJ2-1; 12 nucleotides line up with TRBD2. The CDR3 extends over 17 amino acids. V lost 4 bases to trimming and J lost 7 bases; unmatched junction nucleotides: 11. Germline V CDR1 and CDR2: SGHTA, FQGNSA.

Turning to this clone: The same CDR3 arises from other DNA sequences in this sample as well. The J gene is TRBJ2-7, the V gene TRBV7-9, with 8 bases aligning to TRBD1. The CDR3 has 15 amino acids. With V trimmed by 0 bases and J by 4 bases, 5 bases remained unmatched. Germline V lookup: CDR1 SEHNR, CDR2 FQNEAQ (reference sequence). CDR3 protein: CASSLARQGAYEQYF. CDR3 sequence (DNA): TGTGCCAGCAGCTTAGCTCGTCAGGGGGCTTACGAGCAGTACTTC.

This chain joins TRBV28 and TRBJ1-1; 7 bases map to TRBD1. V lost 2 bases to trimming and J lost 7 bases; unmatched junction nucleotides: 7. Germline V gene sequence: CDR1 MDHEN, CDR2 SYDVKM. The CDR3 is 14 residues long. The CDR3 DNA is TGTGCCAGCAGTTTAGGGACAGCGATACTTGAAGCTTTCTTT. Amino acid sequence: CASSLGTAILEAFF.

The chain employs TRBV6-1 and TRBJ1-2; maybe TRBD1 (6 bases). The CDR3 covers 13 residues. Trimming left V 5 bases short and J 2 bases short, with 9 bases between. Germline-derived CDR1 and CDR2 are MNHNS and SASEGT. The CDR3 loop reads CASSLDRNYGYTF. CDR3 sequence (DNA): TGTGCCAGCAGTCTGGACAGAAACTATGGCTACACCTTC.

The V and J genes are TRBV7-3 and TRBJ2-3; D is possibly TRBD1 (5 bases). The CDR3 has 15 residues. The V gene lost 5 bases and the J gene lost 1 base, with 13 bases spanning the gap. Germline V lookup: CDR1 SGHTA, CDR2 FQGTGA. The CDR3 DNA reads as TGTGCCAGCAGCGCTGGACAACCCCGCACAGATACGCAGTATTTT. Residues: CASSAGQPRTDTQYF.

V is TRBV15 and J is TRBJ1-5, with D tentatively TRBD1 (5 bases). V lost 3 bases and J 5 bases, leaving 8 bases between the germline ends. The CDR3 extends over 13 amino acids. Germline V gene sequence: CDR1 LNHNV, CDR2 YYDKDF (reference sequence). The CDR3 spells CATSSRAYQPQHF. In DNA form, the CDR3 reads TGTGCCACCAGCAGCAGGGCTTATCAGCCCCAGCATTTT.

The V and J genes are TRBV5-4 and TRBJ1-1; 11 bases are shared with TRBD1. The CDR3 has 16 residues. V was pared by 3 bases and J by 5 bases, with 9 bases of the junction left unmatched. Germline CDR1 is SGHNT and CDR2 is YYREEE (reference sequence). The CDR3 DNA reads as TGTGCCAGCAGCTGGGAATGGGGGACAGGGGGAACTGAAGCTTTCTTT. Translation: CASSWEWGTGGTEAFF.

V usage is TRBV5-6 and J usage is TRBJ1-2; no firm D call. The CDR3 sequence is 12 residues long. Germline V gene data show CDR1 as SGHDT and CDR2 as YYEEEE. V lost 5 bases, J lost 1 base, and 6 bases lay in between. CDR3 in DNA: TGTGCCAGCAGGTTCGGTAACTATGGCTACACCTTC. It specifies CASRFGNYGYTF.

V is TRBV5-6 and J is TRBJ2-7, with D perhaps TRBD2 (6 bases). Germline CDR1 SGHDT, CDR2 YYEEEE. This CDR3 spans 14 amino acids. The V end was cut by 2 bases, the J end by 4 bases, with 13 bases between. CDR3 DNA sequence: TGTGCCAGCAGCTTACGGACTACCAATTACGAGCAGTACTTC. It translates to CASSLRTTNYEQYF.

This chain links TRBV5-1 with TRBJ2-7; 10 positions match TRBD2. V lost 0 bases and J lost 1; bases outside the gene matches: 4. This CDR3 has 16 amino acids. Per the germline V gene, CDR1 is SGHRS and CDR2 is YFSETQ. The chain's CDR3 is CASSLAPSGGSYEQYF. CDR3 nucleotide sequence: TGCGCCAGCAGCTTGGCCCCTAGCGGGGGTTCCTACGAGCAGTACTTC.

The rearrangement joins TRBV11-2 to TRBJ1-4; D may be TRBD1 (5 bases). CDR3 length: 15 residues. V was cut by 5 bases and J by 3 bases, with 13 bases left in between. Germline values: CDR1 SGHAT, CDR2 FQNNGV. CDR3: CASSNSGNSNEKLFF. CDR3 nucleotides: TGTGCCAGCAGCAATTCAGGGAACTCTAATGAAAAACTGTTTTTT.

CDR3 loop: CASSQSPGTGDTGELFF. The CDR3 region has the DNA TGCGCCAGCAGTCAATCACCCGGGACAGGGGACACCGGGGAGCTGTTTTTT. The V and J genes are TRBV23-1 and TRBJ2-2; the match to TRBD1 covers 10 bases. TRBV23-1 is marked as an open reading frame, function uncertain. The V gene end was trimmed by 0 bases and the J gene end by 3 bases; junction bases not matched to a gene: 4. CDR3 length equals 17 residues.

This clone was recorded a few times. The V gene is TRBV16, the J gene TRBJ2-7, with D hard to call. CDR1 and CDR2 from the germline V gene are KGHSY and FQNENV. This CDR3 has 14 amino acids. Trimming took off 0 bases at V and 3 bases at J, with 9 bases between the two ends. The DNA of the CDR3 is TGTGCCAGCAGCCAATCTGGAGACGTCTACGAGCAGTACTTC. Its protein product is CASSQSGDVYEQYF.

This clone was seen only once. V and J are TRBV6-1 and TRBJ2-7, with D maybe TRBD1 (6 bases). Between the trimmed V and J ends, which lost 7 bases and 3 bases, there was a span of 16 bases. Germline V gene sequence: CDR1 MNHNS, CDR2 SASEGT. The CDR3 is 14 residues long. The CDR3 spells CASTSNRASYEQYF. CDR3 nucleotides: TGTGCCAGCACTTCCAACAGGGCGAGCTACGAGCAGTACTTC.